The rows below give T cell receptor beta chains drawn from one sample of a study of radiotherapy plus CTLA-4 blockade in lung cancer. Measured with immunoSEQ multiplex PCR; TCRdb has only the in-frame clones, and not every one. Of under 55,000 clones in the sample, 75% to 85% were seen once. The source was peripheral blood, collected from a patient treated with radiotherapy plus ipilimumab. The receptors come from a human donor with non-small cell lung cancer who had stable disease on radiotherapy plus ipilimumab. CDR3s include the opening cysteine and the closing phenylalanine or tryptophan. The order of the fields is J gene, CDR3 length, V gene, CDR3 protein.

J gene: TRBJ2-3; CDR3 length: 14; V gene: TRBV5-1; CDR3 protein: CASTLAGDLDTQYF
J gene: TRBJ2-7; CDR3 length: 18; V gene: TRBV7-8; CDR3 protein: CASSLQNPSGASSYEQYF
J gene: TRBJ2-5; CDR3 length: 14; V gene: TRBV5-1; CDR3 protein: CASSPGLAGETQYF
J gene: TRBJ1-2; CDR3 length: 14; V gene: TRBV5-1; CDR3 protein: CASSFFGQIDGYTF
J gene: TRBJ2-1; CDR3 length: 15; V gene: TRBV7-9; CDR3 protein: CASSLASGRLNEQFF
J gene: TRBJ2-2; CDR3 length: 14; V gene: TRBV5-6; CDR3 protein: CASSFIQNTGELFF
J gene: TRBJ2-7; CDR3 length: 16; V gene: TRBV4-2; CDR3 protein: CASSQDMSSGSPEQYF
J gene: TRBJ1-2; CDR3 length: 13; V gene: TRBV30; CDR3 protein: CAWGRGTSFGYTF
J gene: TRBJ2-5; CDR3 length: 16; V gene: TRBV4-3; CDR3 protein: CASSPSPRGTFETQYF
J gene: TRBJ2-7; CDR3 length: 11; V gene: TRBV11-2; CDR3 protein: CASSPRVEQYF
J gene: TRBJ2-1; CDR3 length: 15; V gene: TRBV10-2; CDR3 protein: CASGWLREVSHEQFF
J gene: TRBJ2-1; CDR3 length: 15; V gene: TRBV28; CDR3 protein: CASSSYSGPLDEQFF
J gene: TRBJ2-1; CDR3 length: 14; V gene: TRBV10-3; CDR3 protein: CAISESWQVNEQFF
J gene: TRBJ2-7; CDR3 length: 16; V gene: TRBV6-5; CDR3 protein: CASSYSGTGGLYEQYF
J gene: TRBJ2-1; CDR3 length: 15; V gene: TRBV5-1; CDR3 protein: CASSRGQQRHNEQFF
J gene: TRBJ2-3; CDR3 length: 17; V gene: TRBV25-1; CDR3 protein: CASSPGTSLWLTDTQYF
J gene: TRBJ1-5; CDR3 length: 13; V gene: TRBV11-2; CDR3 protein: CASRGREGQPQHF
J gene: TRBJ2-5; CDR3 length: 16; V gene: TRBV27; CDR3 protein: CASTKTGGAWLETQYF
J gene: TRBJ1-2; CDR3 length: 14; V gene: TRBV11-2; CDR3 protein: CASNSQGAVYGYTF
J gene: TRBJ2-1; CDR3 length: 15; V gene: TRBV28; CDR3 protein: CASSLRPSFYNEQFF
J gene: TRBJ2-3; CDR3 length: 12; V gene: TRBV18; CDR3 protein: CASSLGLKAQYF
J gene: TRBJ2-5; CDR3 length: 14; V gene: TRBV19; CDR3 protein: CASKRGDSQETQYF
J gene: TRBJ1-1; CDR3 length: 14; V gene: TRBV5-1; CDR3 protein: CASSPGQGFTEAFF
J gene: TRBJ2-3; CDR3 length: 14; V gene: TRBV29-1; CDR3 protein: CSVRARGSTDTQYF
J gene: TRBJ1-4; CDR3 length: 15; V gene: TRBV28; CDR3 protein: CASRPTGQVDEKLFF
J gene: TRBJ2-3; CDR3 length: 18; V gene: TRBV4-1; CDR3 protein: CASSQGETSGRSTDTQYF
J gene: TRBJ2-7; CDR3 length: 13; V gene: TRBV18; CDR3 protein: CASSPQGAYEQYF
J gene: TRBJ2-1; CDR3 length: 13; V gene: TRBV7-9; CDR3 protein: CASSLPGGRDQFF
J gene: TRBJ2-7; CDR3 length: 13; V gene: TRBV10-2; CDR3 protein: CASSVLFPYEQYF
J gene: TRBJ1-5; CDR3 length: 13; V gene: TRBV30; CDR3 protein: CAWSVSGNQPQHF
J gene: TRBJ2-7; CDR3 length: 17; V gene: TRBV27; CDR3 protein: CASSPAGGRIGSYEQYF
J gene: TRBJ1-5; CDR3 length: 16; V gene: TRBV30; CDR3 protein: CAWSVGGRGRGQPQHF
J gene: TRBJ2-2; CDR3 length: 15; V gene: TRBV11-2; CDR3 protein: CASRPVTRGTGELFF
J gene: TRBJ2-7; CDR3 length: 12; V gene: TRBV2; CDR3 protein: CASSTRGSEQYF
J gene: TRBJ2-7; CDR3 length: 17; V gene: TRBV7-6; CDR3 protein: CASSPSSGRISSYEQYF
J gene: TRBJ2-1; CDR3 length: 15; V gene: TRBV4-1; CDR3 protein: CASSQDLTIGSEQFF
J gene: TRBJ2-7; CDR3 length: 10; V gene: TRBV20-1; CDR3 protein: CSASLYEQYF